The T cell receptor beta chain under discussion was sequenced for a study of blood T cell repertoires in COVID-19. About the study: Specimens from acute and convalescent COVID-19 originated in the United States, Italy and Spain.

Methods used by the authors: Amplification from reference gene primers served as the basis for estimated nucleated cell counts. Measured with immunoSEQ multiplex PCR; TCRdb has only the in-frame clones, and not every one. V and J calls plus clone size are reproduced from that table; the DNA served to infer D and trimming. The data show about 55,000 clones, with less than 90% seen just once and 1.9% held by the top ten. V lost 1 base and J lost 5; bases outside the gene matches: 5. Germline V gene lookup returns CDR1 KGHSH and CDR2 LQKENI. The CDR3 length is 15 residues. The chain uses TRBV18 and TRBJ2-1; 7 nucleotides agree with TRBD2. Sequenced material: peripheral blood. This receptor was obtained from a woman aged 55-70 years with acute or convalescent COVID-19. CDR3 in amino acids: CASSPLSSGDNEQFF. DNA of the CDR3: TGTGCCAGCTCACCACTCTCTAGCGGAGACAATGAGCAGTTCTTC. The full variable domain, with the rest looked up from reference TRBV18 and TRBJ2-1, is NAGVMQNPRHLVRRRGQEARLRCSPMKGHSHVYWYRQLPEEGLKFMVYLQKENIIDESGMPKERFSAEFPKEGPSILRIQQVVRGDSAAYFCASSPLSSGDNEQFFGPGTRLTVL.